This TCR beta chain derives from a study of breast tumors, draining lymph nodes, adjacent tissues. TCRdb re-called the multiplex PCR reads with MiXCR, one entry per CDR3 protein. The sample has some 100,000 distinct CDR3 sequences; about 20% are singletons. Breast cancer patients provided tissue from their axillary draining lymph nodes. Per the germline V gene, CDR1 is SGHAT and CDR2 is FQNNGV. V shed 6 bases and J 0 bases; nucleotides not matched to a gene: 4. CDR3 length: 15 residues. This clonotype has only a few counts. The antigen is not known. Whole-study findings and limits: Tumor and nontumor repertoires were significantly more similar in luminal-like than in basal-like breast cancer. The data were judged consistent with most tumor T cells coming from lymph node and expanding in tumor. Data only fit, rather than demonstrated, lymph node origin of most tumor T cells. Compared with lymph nodes, tumors were less diverse; compared with nontumor tissue, more.

This TCR derives from a female donor with breast cancer. Some clones in this sample may be carry-over from other donors' samples. What was sequenced was axillary lymph node tissue. The chain is built from TRBV11-2 and TRBJ2-3, with 9 bases lining up with TRBD1. The CDR3 coding sequence is TGTGCCAGCAGGAAACAGGGGGCTAGCACAGATACGCAGTATTTT. Protein product: CASRKQGASTDTQYF.